Listed here is a single T cell receptor (beta chain). This clonotype was observed a few times. Its antigen is still unknown. The record has no base qualities; no much larger clone is one base away. The entry originates in a study of identical twins (dated by TCRdb to the mid-2010s). Context from the whole study: To test whether fetal clonotypes persist, the study used deep sequencing on TCR alpha and beta repertoires from monozygotic twins, unrelated adults of various ages, and cord blood. To rule out contamination, replicate twin experiments were performed at different times with different library preparation protocols. The research as a whole found: Invariant T cells such as MAIT and iNKT could partly confound zero-insertion analyses, although diverse VJ usage argued against such confounding for most clonotypes. Fewer insertions were carried by abundant cord blood beta clonotypes; a weaker similar trend was observed in young adult naive repertoires, while no such trend was observed in memory repertoires. Because the same donors could not be followed over many years, the conclusions depended on cross-sectional statistical analysis. In monozygotic twins, recombination models systematically underestimated out-of-frame TCR alpha sharing, but the models matched the sharing seen between unrelated individuals. Compared with coincidental sharing between unrelated individuals, an excess of low generation-probability sequences was observed among out-of-frame TCR alpha sequences shared between twins. A weaker excess of twin sharing was found in beta out-of-frame sequences because the signal-to-noise ratio was lowered by fewer shared sequences.

V and J are trimmed by 2 bases and 3 bases, and the gene matches miss 5 bases of the junction. CDR1 and CDR2 were assigned from the germline V gene (reference sequence) as LGHDT and YNNKEL. The CDR3, from cysteine to phenylalanine, totals 18 residues. The entry retains the CDR3 DNA only, 54 bases that are in frame from base 1. Libraries were made using 5' RACE. The instrument was an Illumina HiSeq 2000. Template switching added a universal primer binding site, and the final cDNA carried a unique molecular identifier that allowed TCR cDNA molecules to be counted accurately. First-strand cDNA for TCR alpha and beta chains was synthesized from specific primers in the conserved constant-segment region. To control for contamination, every cDNA library was double barcoded, receiving both a SMART-Mk sample barcode and Illumina barcodes. TruSeq adapter sequences, together with Illumina sample barcodes, were added in two successive PCR steps. The TCR alpha and beta cDNA libraries were sequenced on the Illumina HiSeq platform using custom primers. Turning to the authors' computational methods: MiGEC was used to process raw reads and extract unique molecular identifiers, and MiXCR was used to find CDR3 positions. Recombination models were inferred per individual with the repgenHMM and IGoR tools using an EM algorithm. The analysis of shared clonotypes was done with the tcR package in R, with sharing normalized by the product of cloneset sizes. To study raw recombination free of thymic and clonal selection effects, out-of-frame nonproductive sequences were analyzed. TCRdb reprocessing: public reads trimmed at Q25 with fastp, clones called with MiXCR, in-frame beta chains kept. Duplicate CDR3 protein sequences are folded into a single record with the most common DNA and genes. TCRdb's processing, not the authors', yielded these V and J calls. This sample gives more than 350,000 distinct CDR3 sequences in total; approximately 8.8% of them show up just once. Of the sample, 8.5% to 10% falls within the top ten clones.

Every donor in the study was a healthy Caucasian. The researchers also sequenced three unrelated adults who were not twins: a male aged 18 to 30, a male aged 50 to 60, and a female aged 50 to 60. Miltenyi CD45RO+ enrichment and human naive T-cell isolation kits were used to isolate memory (CD45RO+) and naive T cells from PBMC. This TCR derives from a woman in her forties or fifties in good health. The chain joins TRBV3-1 to TRBJ2-1; TRBD2 matches 15 bases in the middle. The sample taken for sequencing was naive T cells sorted from blood. The cell subset or site label of this sample denotes: cells isolated with a human naive T-cell isolation kit. The CDR3 in this case is CASSQPGLAGGGYNEQFF. The DNA reads TGTGCCAGCAGCCAACCGGGACTAGCGGGAGGTGGCTACAATGAGCAGTTCTTC.